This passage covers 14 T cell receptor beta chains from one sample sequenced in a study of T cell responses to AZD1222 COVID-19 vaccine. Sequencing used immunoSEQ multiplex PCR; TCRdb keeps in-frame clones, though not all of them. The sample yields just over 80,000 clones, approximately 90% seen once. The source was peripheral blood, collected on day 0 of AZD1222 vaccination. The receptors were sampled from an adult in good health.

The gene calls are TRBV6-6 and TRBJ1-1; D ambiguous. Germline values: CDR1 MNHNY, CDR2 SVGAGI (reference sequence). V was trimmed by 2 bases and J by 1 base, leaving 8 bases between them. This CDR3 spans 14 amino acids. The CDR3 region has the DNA TGTGCCAGCAGTTACGTAGGGTGGAACACTGAAGCTTTCTTT. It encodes CASSYVGWNTEAFF.

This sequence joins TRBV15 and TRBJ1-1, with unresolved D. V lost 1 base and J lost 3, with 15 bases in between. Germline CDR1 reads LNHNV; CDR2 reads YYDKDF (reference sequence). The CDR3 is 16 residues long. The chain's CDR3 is CATSRGERGLDTEAFF. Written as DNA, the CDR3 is TGTGCCACCAGCAGAGGAGAAAGAGGACTGGACACTGAAGCTTTCTTT.

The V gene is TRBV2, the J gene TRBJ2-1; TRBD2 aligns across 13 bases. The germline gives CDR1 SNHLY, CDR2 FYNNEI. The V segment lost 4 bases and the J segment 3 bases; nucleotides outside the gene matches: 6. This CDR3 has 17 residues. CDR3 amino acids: CASSGTSGGANYNEQFF. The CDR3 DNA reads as TGTGCCAGCAGTGGGACTAGCGGGGGAGCAAACTACAATGAGCAGTTCTTC.

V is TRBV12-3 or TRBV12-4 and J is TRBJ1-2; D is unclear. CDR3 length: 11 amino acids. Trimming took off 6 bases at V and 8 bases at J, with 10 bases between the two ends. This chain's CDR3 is CASRTLEGYTF. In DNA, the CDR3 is TGTGCCAGCAGGACTCTGGAGGGCTACACCTTC.

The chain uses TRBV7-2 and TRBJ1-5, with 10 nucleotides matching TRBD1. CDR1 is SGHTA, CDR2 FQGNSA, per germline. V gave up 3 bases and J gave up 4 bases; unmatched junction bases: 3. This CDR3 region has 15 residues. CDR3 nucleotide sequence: TGTGCCAGCAGCTTGGGACAGGGGTTAAATCAGCCCCAGCATTTT. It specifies CASSLGQGLNQPQHF. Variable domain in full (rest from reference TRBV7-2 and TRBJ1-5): GAGVSQSPSNKVTEKGKDVELRCDPISGHTALYWYRQSLGQGLEFLIYFQGNSAPDKSGLPSDRFSAERTGGSVSTLTIQRTQQEDSAVYLCASSLGQGLNQPQHFGDGTRLSIL.

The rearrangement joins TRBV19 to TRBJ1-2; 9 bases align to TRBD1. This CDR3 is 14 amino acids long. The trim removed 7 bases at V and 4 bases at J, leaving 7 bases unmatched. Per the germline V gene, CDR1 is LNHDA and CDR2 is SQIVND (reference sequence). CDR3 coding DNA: TGTGCCAGTATTCGGACAGGGGATGCCTATGGCTACACCTTC. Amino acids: CASIRTGDAYGYTF.

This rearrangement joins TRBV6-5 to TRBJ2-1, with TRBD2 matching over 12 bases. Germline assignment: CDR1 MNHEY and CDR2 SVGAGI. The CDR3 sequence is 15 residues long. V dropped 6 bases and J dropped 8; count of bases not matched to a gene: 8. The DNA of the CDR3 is TGTGCCAGCAGACCAGGACTAGCGGGGAAGGATGAGCAGTTCTTC. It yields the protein CASRPGLAGKDEQFF.

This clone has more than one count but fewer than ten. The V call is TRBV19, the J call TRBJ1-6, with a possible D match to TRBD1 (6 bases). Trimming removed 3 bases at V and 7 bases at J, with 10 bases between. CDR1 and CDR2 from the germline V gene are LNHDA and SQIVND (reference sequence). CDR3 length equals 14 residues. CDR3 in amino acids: CASSIPGQNSPLHF. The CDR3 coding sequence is TGTGCCAGTAGTATCCCGGGACAAAATTCACCCCTCCACTTT. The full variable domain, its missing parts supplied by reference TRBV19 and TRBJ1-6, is DGGITQSPKYLFRKEGQNVTLSCEQNLNHDAMYWYRQDPGQGLRLIYYSQIVNDFQKGDIAEGYSVSREKKESFPLTVTSAQKNPTAFYLCASSIPGQNSPLHFGNGTRLTVT.

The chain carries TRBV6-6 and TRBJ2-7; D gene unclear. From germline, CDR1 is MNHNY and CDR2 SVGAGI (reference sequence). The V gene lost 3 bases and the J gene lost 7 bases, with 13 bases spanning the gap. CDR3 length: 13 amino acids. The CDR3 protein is CASSYTSQAEQYF. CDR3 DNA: TGTGCCAGCAGTTATACTTCCCAGGCGGAGCAGTACTTC.

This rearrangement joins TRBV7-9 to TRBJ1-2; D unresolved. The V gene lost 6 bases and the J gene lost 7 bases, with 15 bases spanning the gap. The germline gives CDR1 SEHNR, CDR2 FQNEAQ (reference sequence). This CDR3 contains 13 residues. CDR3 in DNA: TGTGCCAGCAGTCGTCCCCTCGTTAGTGGCTACACCTTC. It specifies CASSRPLVSGYTF.

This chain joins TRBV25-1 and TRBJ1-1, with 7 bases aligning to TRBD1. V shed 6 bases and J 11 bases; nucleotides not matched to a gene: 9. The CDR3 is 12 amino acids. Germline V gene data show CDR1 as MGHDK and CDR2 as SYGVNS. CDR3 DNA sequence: TGTGCCAGCAGGGGGACAGCCAGGTATGCTTTCTTT. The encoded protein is CASRGTARYAFF. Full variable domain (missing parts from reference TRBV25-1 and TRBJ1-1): EADIYQTPRYLVIGTGKKITLECSQTMGHDKMYWYQQDPGMELHLIHYSYGVNSTEKGDLSSESTVSRIRTEHFPLTLESARPSHTSQYLCASRGTARYAFFGQGTRLTVV.

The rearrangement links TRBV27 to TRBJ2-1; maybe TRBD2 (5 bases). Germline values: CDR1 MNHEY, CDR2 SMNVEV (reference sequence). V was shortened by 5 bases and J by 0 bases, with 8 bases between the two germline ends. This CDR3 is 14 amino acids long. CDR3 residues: CASSHGSSYNEQFF. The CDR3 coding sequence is TGTGCCAGCAGTCATGGGAGCTCCTACAATGAGCAGTTCTTC.

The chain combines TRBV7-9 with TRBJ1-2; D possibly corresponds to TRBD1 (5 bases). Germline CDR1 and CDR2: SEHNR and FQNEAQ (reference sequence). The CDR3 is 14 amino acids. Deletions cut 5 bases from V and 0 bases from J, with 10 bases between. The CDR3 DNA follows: TGTGCCAGCAGCCAGGACATAACTAACTATGGCTACACCTTC. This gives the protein CASSQDITNYGYTF.

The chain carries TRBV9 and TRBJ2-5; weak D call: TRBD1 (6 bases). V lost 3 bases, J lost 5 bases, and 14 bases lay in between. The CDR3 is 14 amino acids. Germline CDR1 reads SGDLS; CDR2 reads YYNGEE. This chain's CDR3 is CASSAGFGGETQYF. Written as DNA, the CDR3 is TGTGCCAGCAGCGCTGGGTTTGGGGGCGAGACCCAGTACTTC.